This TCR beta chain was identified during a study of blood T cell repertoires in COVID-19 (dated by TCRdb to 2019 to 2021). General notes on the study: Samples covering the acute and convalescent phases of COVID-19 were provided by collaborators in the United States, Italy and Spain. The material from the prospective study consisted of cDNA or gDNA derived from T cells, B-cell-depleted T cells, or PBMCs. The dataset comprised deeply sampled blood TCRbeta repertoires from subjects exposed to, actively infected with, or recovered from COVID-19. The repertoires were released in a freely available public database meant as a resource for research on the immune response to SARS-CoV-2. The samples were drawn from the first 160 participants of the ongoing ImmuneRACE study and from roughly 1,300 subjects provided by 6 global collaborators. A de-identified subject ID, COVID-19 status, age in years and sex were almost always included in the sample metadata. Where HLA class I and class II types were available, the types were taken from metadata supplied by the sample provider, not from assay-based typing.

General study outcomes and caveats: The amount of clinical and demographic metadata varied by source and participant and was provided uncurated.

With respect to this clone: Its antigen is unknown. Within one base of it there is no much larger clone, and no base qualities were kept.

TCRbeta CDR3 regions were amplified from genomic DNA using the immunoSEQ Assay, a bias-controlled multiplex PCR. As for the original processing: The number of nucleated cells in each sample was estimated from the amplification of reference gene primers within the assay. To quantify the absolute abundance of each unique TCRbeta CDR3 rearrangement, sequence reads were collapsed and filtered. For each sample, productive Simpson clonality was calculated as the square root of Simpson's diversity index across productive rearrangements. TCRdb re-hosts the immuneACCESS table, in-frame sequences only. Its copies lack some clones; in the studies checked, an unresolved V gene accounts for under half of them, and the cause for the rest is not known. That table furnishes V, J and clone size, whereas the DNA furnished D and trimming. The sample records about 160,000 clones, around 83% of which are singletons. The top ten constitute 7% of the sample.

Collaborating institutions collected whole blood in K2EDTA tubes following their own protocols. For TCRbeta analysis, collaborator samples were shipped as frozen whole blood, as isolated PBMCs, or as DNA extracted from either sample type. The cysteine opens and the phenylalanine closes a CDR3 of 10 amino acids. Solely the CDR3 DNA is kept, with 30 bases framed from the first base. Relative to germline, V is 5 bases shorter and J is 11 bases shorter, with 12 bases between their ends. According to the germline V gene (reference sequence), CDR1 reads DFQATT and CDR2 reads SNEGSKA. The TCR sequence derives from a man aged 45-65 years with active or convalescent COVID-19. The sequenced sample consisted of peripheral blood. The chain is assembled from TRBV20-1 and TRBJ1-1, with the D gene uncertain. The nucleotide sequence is TGCAGTGCTGCCCAATTAGTGGCTTTCTTT. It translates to CSAAQLVAFF.